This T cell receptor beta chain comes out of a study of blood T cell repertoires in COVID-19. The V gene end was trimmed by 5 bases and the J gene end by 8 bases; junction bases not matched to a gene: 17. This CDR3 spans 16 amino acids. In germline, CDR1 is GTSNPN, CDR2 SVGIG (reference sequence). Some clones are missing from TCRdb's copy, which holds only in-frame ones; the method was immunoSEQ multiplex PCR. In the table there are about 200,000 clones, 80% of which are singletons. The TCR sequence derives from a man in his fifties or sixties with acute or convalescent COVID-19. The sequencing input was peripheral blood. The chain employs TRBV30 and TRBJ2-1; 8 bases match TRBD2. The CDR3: CAWAKMPGLGSHEQFF. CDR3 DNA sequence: TGTGCCTGGGCAAAAATGCCGGGACTAGGATCTCATGAGCAGTTCTTC.